A selection of T cell receptor beta chains follows, all from one sample in a study of shared clonotypes between healthy human individuals. Measured with immunoSEQ multiplex PCR; TCRdb has only the in-frame clones, and not every one. Here the sample spans about 2.1 million clones, roughly 93% being singletons. The sequenced sample was naive CD8+ T cells from PBMCs. The receptors were gathered from a man younger than 30 in good health. Some clones in this sample may be carry-over from other donors' samples. Each CDR3 is given with its conserved first and last residue. The D gene is left open where the match is weak. Size is omitted from some rows. Given values are once, few, many or a class for expanded clones.

abundance: NA
j_gene: TRBJ1-3
v_gene: TRBV11-2
d_gene: TRBD1
CDR3aa: CASSPYTTGTGAGNTIYF
CDR3nt: TGTGCCAGCAGCCCCTACACGACCGGGACAGGGGCTGGAAACACCATATATTTT

abundance: NA
j_gene: TRBJ2-7
v_gene: TRBV11-2
d_gene: NA
CDR3aa: CASSFPGPSYEQYF
CDR3nt: TGTGCCAGCAGCTTCCCCGGGCCCTCCTACGAGCAGTACTTC

abundance: NA
j_gene: TRBJ2-3
v_gene: TRBV7-8
d_gene: NA
CDR3aa: CASSLDREEDTQYF
CDR3nt: TGTGCCAGCAGCCTCGACAGGGAGGAAGATACGCAGTATTTT

abundance: once
j_gene: TRBJ2-3
v_gene: TRBV4-1
d_gene: NA
CDR3aa: CASSQGVRDTQYF
CDR3nt: TGCGCCAGCAGCCAAGGAGTGAGAGATACGCAGTATTTT

abundance: NA
j_gene: TRBJ1-1
v_gene: TRBV9
d_gene: NA
CDR3aa: CASSAGGGNEAFF
CDR3nt: TGTGCCAGCAGCGCCGGTGGCGGCAATGAAGCTTTCTTT

abundance: NA
j_gene: TRBJ1-1
v_gene: TRBV7-9
d_gene: NA
CDR3aa: CASSLGLGGHAEAFF
CDR3nt: TGTGCCAGCAGCTTAGGTTTAGGGGGTCACGCTGAAGCTTTCTTT

abundance: NA
j_gene: TRBJ1-2
v_gene: TRBV10-3
d_gene: TRBD1
CDR3aa: CAISESVAGGRGYTF
CDR3nt: TGTGCCATCAGTGAGTCAGTGGCAGGGGGTAGGGGCTACACCTTC

abundance: NA
j_gene: TRBJ1-1
v_gene: TRBV7-9
d_gene: NA
CDR3aa: CASSPRGQNTEAFF
CDR3nt: TGTGCCAGCAGCCCCCGGGGGCAAAACACTGAAGCTTTCTTT

abundance: NA
j_gene: TRBJ2-7
v_gene: TRBV5-1
d_gene: TRBD2
CDR3aa: CASSLAIAGVHEQYF
CDR3nt: TGCGCCAGCAGCTTGGCCATAGCGGGAGTCCACGAGCAGTACTTC

abundance: NA
j_gene: TRBJ2-7
v_gene: TRBV28
d_gene: NA
CDR3aa: CASSLVPEASEPYEQYF
CDR3nt: TGTGCCAGCAGTTTAGTCCCCGAGGCTAGCGAACCCTACGAGCAGTACTTC